One sample yielded the 12 T cell receptor beta chains listed below, sequenced in a study of T-cell memory formation after mild COVID-19. TCRdb passed the 5' RACE reads through MiXCR, listing each CDR3 protein once. The sample yields 450,000 to 650,000 distinct CDR3 sequences, around 21% seen once. Sequences were obtained from PBMCs or a T cell subset sorted from them (not recorded which). These receptors were obtained from an adult woman who had mild COVID-19 (a few samples of this study predate the infection). Cell type and time point are not known.

This clonotype was seen only a few times. The rearrangement joins TRBV18 to TRBJ2-7, with 12 bases matching TRBD1. The CDR3 has 15 residues. The germline gives CDR1 KGHSH, CDR2 LQKENI. The junction had 5 bases not matched to a gene; V was cut back by 3 bases and J by 5 bases. CDR3 region: CASSPVGTGGDEQYF. The CDR3 DNA follows: TGTGCCAGCTCACCGGTAGGGACAGGGGGCGACGAGCAGTACTTC.

This clonotype was seen only a few times. This sequence joins TRBV5-1 and TRBJ2-3; 8 bases line up with TRBD2. With V trimmed by 4 bases and J by 2 bases, 6 bases remained unmatched. The germline V gene encodes CDR1 SGHRS and CDR2 YFSETQ. CDR3 length: 15 residues. CDR3: CASSRAGGNTDTQYF. The CDR3 coding sequence is TGCGCCAGCAGCCGCGCGGGAGGTAACACAGATACGCAGTATTTT.

This rearrangement joins TRBV6-5 to TRBJ1-2; unclear D gene. The CDR3 consists of 17 residues. V was trimmed by 3 bases and J by 2 bases, leaving 19 bases between them. From germline, CDR1 is MNHEY and CDR2 SVGAGI. Here the CDR3 reads CASSYFPSGSRNYGYTF. CDR3 nucleotides: TGTGCCAGCAGTTATTTCCCGAGCGGGAGTCGAAACTATGGCTACACCTTC.

The chain recombines TRBV28 with TRBJ2-1; TRBD2 matches 13 bases. V lost 2 bases and J lost 6; bases outside the gene matches: 1. There are 15 residues in the CDR3. Germline CDR1 is MDHEN and CDR2 is SYDVKM. CDR3 DNA sequence: TGTGCCAGCAGTTTACGGACTAGCGGGAGCAATGAGCAGTTCTTC. Protein: CASSLRTSGSNEQFF.

The chain couples TRBV7-9 to TRBJ2-1; 10 bases agree with TRBD2. Trimming at V came to 8 bases and at J to 4 bases, leaving 23 bases not matched to a gene. Germline-derived CDR1 and CDR2 are SEHNR and FQNEAQ (reference sequence). This CDR3 comprises 20 residues. The CDR3, as DNA: TGTGCCAGCTCTTCCGTTGAGCCTAGCGGGAGTCCATCAATATACAATGAGCAGTTCTTC. Residues: CASSSVEPSGSPSIYNEQFF.

The rearrangement uses TRBV3-1 and TRBJ1-4, with unresolved D. The CDR3 spans 12 residues. Germline values: CDR1 LGHDT, CDR2 YNNKEL (reference sequence). V lost 2 bases, J lost 7 bases, and 5 bases lay in between. As DNA, the CDR3 is TGTGCCAGCAGCCAAAAGGGTGAAAAACTGTTTTTT. Protein: CASSQKGEKLFF.

This clonotype was seen repeatedly, ten times or more. The chain carries TRBV5-1 and TRBJ2-3; 8 bases are a match to TRBD2. V lost 4 bases, J lost 5 bases, and 6 bases stayed unmatched. CDR1 is SGHRS and CDR2 is YFSETQ in the germline V gene. CDR3 length equals 14 residues. The CDR3 nucleotides read TGCGCCAGCAGCACGGGGGGGCCACAAGATACGCAGTATTTT. It is translated as CASSTGGPQDTQYF.

This rearrangement joins TRBV4-3 to TRBJ1-6; TRBD1 matches 7 bases. Trimming took 1 base from V and 6 from J; bases not matched to a gene: 9. The germline V gene has CDR1 LGHNA and CDR2 YSLEER. This CDR3 contains 17 residues. CDR3 nucleotides: TGCGCCAGCAGCCAAGCCCCGGACAGGAGGTCTAATTCACCCCTCCACTTT. This encodes CASSQAPDRRSNSPLHF.

CDR3 sequence: CASSLSLPGQGYYEQYF. The CDR3 nucleotides read TGTGCCAGCAGCTTATCCCTCCCAGGACAGGGCTACTACGAGCAGTACTTC. The chain joins TRBV7-9 to TRBJ2-7, with TRBD1 identical over 8 bases. The CDR3 covers 17 residues. Losses at the gene ends were 2 bases for V and 3 bases for J; bases not matched to a gene: 12. Germline-derived CDR1 and CDR2 are SEHNR and FQNEAQ (reference sequence).

This clonotype showed up many times. V usage is TRBV5-1 and J usage is TRBJ2-1; 7 nucleotides align to TRBD2. The CDR3 spans 14 residues. V lost 4 bases, J lost 10 bases, and 11 bases stayed unmatched. In germline, CDR1 is SGHRS, CDR2 YFSETQ. CDR3 sequence: CASSRSVGRGEQFF. The CDR3 nucleotides are TGCGCCAGCAGCCGGTCTGTAGGGCGGGGGGAGCAGTTCTTC.

This clonotype appeared a few times. The chain is built from TRBV20-1 and TRBJ2-5; no clear D gene. V lost 0 bases and J lost 1, with 12 bases in between. The CDR3 sequence is 15 residues long. The V gene's germline CDR1 is DFQATT and CDR2 SNEGSKA (reference sequence). CDR3 sequence (DNA): TGCAGTGCTAGAGAACGCGCGTCAACCCAAGAGACCCAGTACTTC. Translation gives CSARERASTQETQYF.

CDR3 protein: CASSQEGIATDTQYF. The CDR3 bases are TGCGCCAGCAGCCAAGAAGGGATAGCCACAGATACGCAGTATTTT. This rearrangement joins TRBV4-1 to TRBJ2-3; no reliable D call. The CDR3 totals 15 residues. V was clipped by 0 bases and J by 2 bases, with 9 bases between them. Per germline, CDR1 MGHRA and CDR2 YSYEKL.